Listed below are T cell receptor beta chains from one sample, sequenced in a study of shared clonotypes between healthy human individuals. The method was immunoSEQ multiplex PCR; TCRdb's version includes in-frame clones alone and lacks a portion of them. The data hold fewer than 1.8 million clones, with 98% observed a single time. The sequencing input was naive CD4+ T cells sorted from blood. The source is a man in his thirties or forties in good health. Each CDR3 is given with its conserved first and last residue. The D gene is left open where the match is weak. Some rows mark clone size as missing; the rest say once, few, many or name a class of expanded clone.

D,size,J,V,CDR3,DNA
TRBD2,once,TRBJ2-1,TRBV15,CATSRDGGGRSVAQFF,TGTGCCACCAGCAGAGATGGTGGCGGGAGATCTGTAGCGCAGTTCTTC
.,.,TRBJ1-2,TRBV6-5,CASKGSGFPNYGYTF,TGTGCCAGCAAAGGCAGCGGTTTTCCTAACTATGGCTACACCTTC
TRBD1,.,TRBJ1-4,TRBV5-1,CASSSQGASEKLFF,TGCGCCAGCAGCTCACAGGGGGCGAGTGAAAAACTGTTTTTT
.,.,TRBJ1-2,TRBV20-1,CSARGDYGYTF,TGCAGTGCTAGAGGGGACTATGGCTACACCTTC
.,.,TRBJ2-4,TRBV19,CASSDRLAKNIQYF,TGTGCCAGTAGCGACCGATTAGCCAAAAACATTCAGTACTTC
.,.,TRBJ2-1,TRBV29-1,CSVLTVISYNEQFF,TGCAGCGTTTTGACAGTAATTTCCTACAATGAGCAGTTCTTC
.,.,TRBJ1-1,TRBV2,CASSGVAGMNTEAFF,TGTGCCAGCAGTGGAGTGGCAGGGATGAACACTGAAGCTTTCTTT
.,.,TRBJ1-1,TRBV5-4,CASSLPGRPTEAFF,TGTGCCAGCAGCTTGCCGGGCCGGCCGACTGAAGCTTTCTTT
TRBD1,.,TRBJ1-1,TRBV7-9,CASSLYSGTGTEAFF,TGTGCCAGCAGCTTATATTCCGGGACAGGCACTGAAGCTTTCTTT
TRBD2,.,TRBJ2-3,TRBV18,CASSPDGSGGTDTQYF,TGTGCCAGCTCACCGGACGGGAGCGGGGGCACAGATACGCAGTATTTT
.,.,TRBJ1-5,TRBV10-1,CASSGTDYSNQPQHF,TGCGCCAGCAGTGGGACAGATTATAGCAATCAGCCCCAGCATTTT
TRBD2,.,TRBJ2-7,TRBV28,CASRAGGVRDEQYF,TGTGCCAGCAGGGCCGGGGGGGTACGAGACGAGCAGTACTTC
.,.,TRBJ1-1,TRBV7-6,CASSPGLNQGEAFF,TGTGCCAGCAGCCCAGGCCTAAACCAGGGTGAAGCTTTCTTT
.,.,TRBJ2-5,TRBV29-1,CSVEDSGPQETQYF,TGCAGCGTAGAAGACAGTGGGCCACAAGAGACCCAGTACTTC
.,.,TRBJ2-2,TRBV10-1,CASSETTGELFF,TGCGCCAGCAGTGAGACCACCGGGGAGCTGTTTTTT
.,.,TRBJ1-5,TRBV28,CASSSPGPVPGQPQHF,TGTGCCAGCAGTTCCCCGGGACCCGTCCCTGGTCAGCCCCAGCATTTT
TRBD1,.,TRBJ2-3,TRBV11-3,CASSRRRTGVERTDTQYF,TGTGCCAGCAGCCGCCGCCGGACAGGGGTCGAAAGAACAGATACGCAGTATTTT